This TCR beta chain was identified in a study of T cells in Graves' hyperthyroidism and ophthalmopathy. Germline V gene sequence: CDR1 MNHNS, CDR2 SASEGT. The CDR3 spans 13 residues. Trimming took 8 bases from V and 6 from J; bases not matched to a gene: 6. The investigators amplified TCR beta CDR3 regions from RNA transcripts. With the HTBI primer set, the TCR CDR3 went through a first round of RT-PCR. TCRdb analysed the multiplex PCR reads with MiXCR anew, one entry per CDR3 protein. The sample has some 770,000 distinct CDR3 sequences; 16% are singletons. The clonotype was recovered from a man younger than 30 with Graves' hyperthyroidism. The V gene is TRBV6-1, the J gene TRBJ2-1; TRBD2 matches 8 bases. Sequenced: blood. The CDR3 loop reads CASCAGGSNEQFF. CDR3 DNA sequence: TGTGCCAGCTGCGCGGGAGGTAGCAATGAGCAGTTCTTC.